The 20 T cell receptor beta chains listed next were all sequenced from one sample in a study of T cell responses to AZD1222 COVID-19 vaccine. Here immunoSEQ multiplex PCR was the method, and the copy in TCRdb shows in-frame clones only, minus some. In the table there are under 150,000 clones, 75% to 85% of which are singletons. Source: peripheral blood, taken 28 days after the second AZD1222 dose. The receptors come from an adult who received the AZD1222 COVID-19 vaccine.

The V and J genes are TRBV27 and TRBJ1-1; 9 bases map to TRBD1. Trimming cost V 5 bases and J 4 bases; bases outside gene matches: 11. Looked up from germline, CDR1 is MNHEY and CDR2 is SMNVEV (reference sequence). The CDR3 has 16 residues. CDR3 loop: CASSPLTGTGSTEAFF. For the CDR3, the DNA is TGTGCCAGCAGTCCTTTAACCGGGACAGGGAGCACTGAAGCTTTCTTT.

The chain combines TRBV2 with TRBJ2-5; 7 nucleotides align to TRBD1. Looked up from germline, CDR1 is SNHLY and CDR2 is FYNNEI. Trimming removed 9 bases from V and 5 bases from J; junction bases left unmatched: 6. The CDR3 has 12 residues. The CDR3 coding sequence is TGTGCCAGTGAAACAGGGGAGGAGACCCAGTACTTC. The encoded protein is CASETGEETQYF.

This clone was detected a few times. The chain couples TRBV7-9 to TRBJ1-2; D remains ambiguous. Germline values: CDR1 SEHNR, CDR2 FQNEAQ (reference sequence). This CDR3 contains 13 residues. Trimming shortened V by 3 bases and J by 5 bases, and 10 bases separated the two germline ends. The CDR3 loop is CASSFGNGYGYTF. In DNA form, the CDR3 reads TGTGCCAGCAGCTTCGGTAATGGATATGGCTACACCTTC.

The V gene is TRBV2, the J gene TRBJ1-2, with D possibly TRBD1 on 5 matching bases. Per germline, CDR1 SNHLY and CDR2 FYNNEI. The CDR3 covers 15 residues. V shed 7 bases and J shed 9 bases, with 24 bases lying between them. CDR3 loop: CASTQDQGRGASYTF. In nucleotides, the CDR3 is TGTGCCAGCACACAAGACCAGGGACGTGGCGCTAGCTACACCTTC.

The chain uses TRBV30 and TRBJ1-1; TRBD1 matches at 8 bases. Germline CDR1 and CDR2: GTSNPN and SVGIG (reference sequence). The CDR3 is 15 residues long. V lost 3 bases, J lost 0 bases, and 6 bases stayed unmatched. The DNA of the CDR3 is TGTGCCTGGAGCCTCCGGGACAGGATGAACACTGAAGCTTTCTTT. Its translation is CAWSLRDRMNTEAFF.

The rearrangement uses TRBV27 and TRBJ2-3; 8 positions match TRBD2. The CDR3 consists of 14 residues. Trimming cost V 7 bases and J 4 bases; bases outside gene matches: 7. Germline values: CDR1 MNHEY, CDR2 SMNVEV (reference sequence). The CDR3 region is CASTLGGAADTQYF. The CDR3 DNA follows: TGTGCCAGCACTCTCGGGGGGGCAGCAGATACGCAGTATTTT.

V is TRBV10-2 and J is TRBJ2-7; 10 bases agree with TRBD2. With 6 bases clipped from V and 3 bases from J, the junction kept 2 bases outside the gene matches. Germline CDR1 is WSHSY and CDR2 is SAAADI. The CDR3 loop spans 13 amino acids. CDR3 bases: TGCGCCAGCAGCGAGCGGGGGGGCTACGAGCAGTACTTC. Its protein product is CASSERGGYEQYF.

The chain joins TRBV4-1 to TRBJ1-1; D not resolved. Germline V lookup: CDR1 MGHRA, CDR2 YSYEKL. Trimming pared 6 bases from V and 10 bases from J, leaving 18 bases between. The CDR3 has 13 residues. Here the CDR3 DNA reads TGCGCCAGCAGGCACGAACCTACCTTGGGAGCTTTCTTT. It is translated as CASRHEPTLGAFF.

V gene TRBV7-9 combines with J gene TRBJ1-4; no clear D. Germline V gene lookup returns CDR1 SEHNR and CDR2 FQNEAQ (reference sequence). V lost 5 bases and J lost 4, with 5 bases in between. This CDR3 is 12 amino acids long. Written as DNA, the CDR3 is TGTGCCAGCAGCCTCCTTAATGAAAAACTGTTTTTT. It encodes CASSLLNEKLFF.

The V and J genes are TRBV29-1 and TRBJ1-5; no clear D gene. Germline lookup yields CDR1 SQVTM and CDR2 ANQGSEA. V was clipped by 4 bases and J by 5 bases, with 12 bases between them. The CDR3 extends over 13 amino acids. In DNA form, the CDR3 reads TGCAGCGTTGGACTTACGCTGGATCAGCCCCAGCATTTT. It encodes CSVGLTLDQPQHF.

This chain joins TRBV2 and TRBJ2-7; no reliable D call. V was pared by 8 bases and J by 2 bases, with 13 bases between. CDR3 size: 13 residues. The germline CDR1 and CDR2 sequences are SNHLY and FYNNEI. CDR3: CASGPSGTYEQYF. CDR3 DNA: TGTGCCAGCGGGCCCTCCGGCACCTACGAGCAGTACTTC.

This chain links TRBV6-2 or TRBV6-3 with TRBJ2-5; 10 nucleotides align to TRBD2. The junction had 5 bases not matched to a gene; V was cut back by 1 base and J by 3 bases. The CDR3 consists of 16 residues. Germline V gives CDR1 MNHEY, CDR2 SVGEGT. CDR3 nucleotides: TGTGCCAGCAGTTACTACAGACTAGCGGGTAAAGAGACCCAGTACTTC. Translated: CASSYYRLAGKETQYF.

V is TRBV4-1 and J is TRBJ2-5; TRBD2 aligns across 9 bases. The V gene end was trimmed by 3 bases and the J gene end by 5 bases; junction bases not matched to a gene: 19. Germline V CDR1 and CDR2: MGHRA, YSYEKL. The CDR3 is made up of 19 amino acids. The chain's CDR3 is CASSHPATSGRALVETQYF. The DNA of the CDR3 is TGCGCCAGCAGCCACCCGGCTACTAGCGGGCGAGCTTTAGTCGAGACCCAGTACTTC.

The chain is built from TRBV5-5 and TRBJ2-3; a weak D match, TRBD2 (5 bases). The CDR3 runs 14 residues. Trimming removed 1 base from V and 1 base from J, with 7 bases in between. The germline CDR1 and CDR2 sequences are SGHKS and YYEKEE (reference sequence). CDR3 protein: CASSLTSGTDTQYF. As DNA, the CDR3 is TGTGCCAGCAGCTTGACTAGTGGCACAGATACGCAGTATTTT.

V is TRBV6-5 and J is TRBJ2-3, with 8 bases identical to TRBD1. CDR1 MNHEY and CDR2 SVGAGI come from the germline V gene. This CDR3 spans 14 amino acids. J gave up 5 bases and V 5 bases, and 6 bases lay outside the gene matches. CDR3 protein: CASSRTGLVDTQYF. The CDR3 nucleotides are TGTGCCAGCAGTCGGACAGGGCTTGTAGATACGCAGTATTTT.

The V gene is TRBV19, the J gene TRBJ2-3; 8 nucleotides match TRBD1. There are 15 residues in the CDR3. Germline CDR1 is LNHDA and CDR2 is SQIVND (reference sequence). V lost 5 bases to trimming and J lost 2 bases; unmatched junction nucleotides: 6. The CDR3 sequence is CASSSGQGPTDTQYF. CDR3 bases: TGTGCCAGTAGTTCCGGACAGGGCCCCACAGATACGCAGTATTTT.

This clone has just one count. The J gene is TRBJ2-2, the V gene TRBV5-1, with TRBD2 matching 14 bases. The V segment lost 4 bases and the J segment 7 bases; nucleotides outside the gene matches: 3. There are 15 residues in the CDR3. From germline, CDR1 is SGHRS and CDR2 YFSETQ. For the CDR3, the DNA is TGCGCCAGCAGCCAGGGACTAGCGGGGGACGGGGAGCTGTTTTTT. This gives the protein CASSQGLAGDGELFF.

This rearrangement joins TRBV5-1 to TRBJ2-5; possible D gene TRBD1, 6 bases. Germline V CDR1 and CDR2: SGHRS, YFSETQ. Trimming removed 2 bases at V and 5 bases at J, with 10 bases between. The CDR3 covers 13 residues. The CDR3 here is CASSFSGVETQYF. The CDR3 DNA follows: TGCGCCAGCAGCTTTTCAGGGGTTGAGACCCAGTACTTC.

V gene TRBV5-1 combines with J gene TRBJ2-6, with a possible D match to TRBD2 (6 bases). The CDR3 has 16 amino acids. Germline V gene sequence: CDR1 SGHRS, CDR2 YFSETQ. With 6 bases removed from V and 3 bases from J, the gap between germline ends came to 16 bases. CDR3 in amino acids: CASMEGSYVGANVLTF. DNA of the CDR3: TGCGCCAGCATGGAGGGGAGCTACGTTGGGGCCAACGTCCTGACTTTC.

There are a few counts of this clone. This chain joins TRBV27 and TRBJ1-5, with D possibly being TRBD1 (6 bases). With 6 bases removed from V and 1 base from J, the gap between germline ends came to 13 bases. Germline V gene lookup returns CDR1 MNHEY and CDR2 SMNVEV (reference sequence). The CDR3 runs to 15 residues. The CDR3 region has the DNA TGTGCCAGCAGCTTCTCGAGGGGGAGCAATCAGCCCCAGCATTTT. Translation: CASSFSRGSNQPQHF.